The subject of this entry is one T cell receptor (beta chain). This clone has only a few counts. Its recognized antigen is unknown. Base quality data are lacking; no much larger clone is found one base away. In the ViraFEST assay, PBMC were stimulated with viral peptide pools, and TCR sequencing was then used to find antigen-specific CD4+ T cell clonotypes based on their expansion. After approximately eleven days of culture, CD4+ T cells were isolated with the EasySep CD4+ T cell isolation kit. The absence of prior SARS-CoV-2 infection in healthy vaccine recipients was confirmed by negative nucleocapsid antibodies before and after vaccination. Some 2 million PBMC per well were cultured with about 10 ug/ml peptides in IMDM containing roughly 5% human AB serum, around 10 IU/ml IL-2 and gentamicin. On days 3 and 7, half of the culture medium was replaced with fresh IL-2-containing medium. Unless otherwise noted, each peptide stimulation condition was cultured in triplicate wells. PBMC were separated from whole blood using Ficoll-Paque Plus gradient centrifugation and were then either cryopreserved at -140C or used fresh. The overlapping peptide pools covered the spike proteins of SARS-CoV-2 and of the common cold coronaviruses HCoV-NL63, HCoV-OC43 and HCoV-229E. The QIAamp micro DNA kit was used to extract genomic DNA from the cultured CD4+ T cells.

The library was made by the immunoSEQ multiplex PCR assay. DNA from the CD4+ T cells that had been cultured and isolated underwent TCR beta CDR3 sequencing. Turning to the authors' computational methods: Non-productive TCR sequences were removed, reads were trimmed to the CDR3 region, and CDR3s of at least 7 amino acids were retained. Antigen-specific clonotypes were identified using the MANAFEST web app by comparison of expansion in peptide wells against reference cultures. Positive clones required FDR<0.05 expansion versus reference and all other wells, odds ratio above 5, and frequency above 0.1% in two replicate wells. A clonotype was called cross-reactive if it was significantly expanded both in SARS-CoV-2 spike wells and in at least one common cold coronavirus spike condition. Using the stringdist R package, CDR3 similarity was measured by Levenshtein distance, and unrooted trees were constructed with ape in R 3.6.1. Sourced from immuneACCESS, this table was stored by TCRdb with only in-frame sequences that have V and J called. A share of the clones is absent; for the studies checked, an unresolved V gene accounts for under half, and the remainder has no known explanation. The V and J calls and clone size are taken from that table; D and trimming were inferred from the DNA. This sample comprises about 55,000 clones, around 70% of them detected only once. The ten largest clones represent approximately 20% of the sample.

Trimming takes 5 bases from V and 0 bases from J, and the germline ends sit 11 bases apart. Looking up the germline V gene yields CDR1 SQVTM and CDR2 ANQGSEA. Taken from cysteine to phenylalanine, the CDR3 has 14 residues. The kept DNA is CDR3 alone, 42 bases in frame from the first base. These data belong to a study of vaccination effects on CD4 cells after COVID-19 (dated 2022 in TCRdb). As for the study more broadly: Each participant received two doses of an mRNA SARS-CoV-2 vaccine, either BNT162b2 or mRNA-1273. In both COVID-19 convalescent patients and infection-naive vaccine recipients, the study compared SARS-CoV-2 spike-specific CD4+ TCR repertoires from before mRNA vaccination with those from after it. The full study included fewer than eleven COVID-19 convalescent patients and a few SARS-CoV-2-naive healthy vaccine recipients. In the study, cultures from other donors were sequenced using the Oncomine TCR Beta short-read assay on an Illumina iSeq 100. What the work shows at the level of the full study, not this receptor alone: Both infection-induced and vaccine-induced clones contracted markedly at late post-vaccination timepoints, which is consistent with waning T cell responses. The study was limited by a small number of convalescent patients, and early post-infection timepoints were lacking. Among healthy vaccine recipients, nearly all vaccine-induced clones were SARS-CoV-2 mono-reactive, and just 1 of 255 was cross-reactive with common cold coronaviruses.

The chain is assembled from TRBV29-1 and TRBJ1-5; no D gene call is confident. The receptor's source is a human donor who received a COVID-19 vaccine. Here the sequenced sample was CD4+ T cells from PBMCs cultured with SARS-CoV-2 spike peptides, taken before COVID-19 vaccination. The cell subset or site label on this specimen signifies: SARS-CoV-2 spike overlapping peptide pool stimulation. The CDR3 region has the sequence CSVTTGYSNQPQHF. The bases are TGCAGCGTTACCACGGGGTATAGCAATCAGCCCCAGCATTTT.